These 27 T cell receptor beta chains were all obtained from the same sample, sequenced in a study of shared clonotypes between healthy human individuals. Naive CD8 cells comprised CD45RO-negative, CCR7-positively selected cells, excluding terminally differentiated effector memory CD45RA+ cells. Profiled with immunoSEQ multiplex PCR; TCRdb holds only in-frame clones, not every one. The sample consists of millions of clones, roughly 95% of them appearing once. The sequenced sample was naive CD8+ T cells sorted from blood. The receptor source for this set is a man younger than 35 in good health.

The chain carries TRBV30 and TRBJ1-2, with 7 bases identical to TRBD1. CDR1 is GTSNPN and CDR2 is SVGIG in the germline V gene (reference sequence). The CDR3 has 11 residues. With 6 bases clipped from V and 6 bases from J, the junction kept 4 bases outside the gene matches. The CDR3, as DNA: TGTGCCTGCTCCCAGGGGGATGGCTACACCTTC. Protein product: CACSQGDGYTF.

This chain connects TRBV4-1 to TRBJ2-7; D is perhaps TRBD1 (6 bases). The CDR3 contains 15 residues. V was trimmed by 0 bases and J by 2 bases, leaving 11 bases between them. Germline-derived CDR1 and CDR2 are MGHRA and YSYEKL. CDR3: CASSQEPDRTYEQYF. Here the CDR3 DNA reads TGCGCCAGCAGCCAAGAACCCGACAGGACCTACGAGCAGTACTTC.

This chain links TRBV23-1 with TRBJ1-3, with D perhaps matching TRBD1 (5 bases). TRBV23-1 is an ORF; its function is uncertain. This CDR3 contains 16 residues. V shed 3 bases and J shed 3 bases, with 15 bases lying between them. This CDR3 is CASSQQGRYGGNTIYF. The DNA for the CDR3 is TGCGCCAGCAGTCAGCAGGGCCGATATGGTGGAAACACCATATATTTT.

The rearrangement joins TRBV28 to TRBJ1-4, with TRBD1 identical over 7 bases. Germline V gene lookup returns CDR1 MDHEN and CDR2 SYDVKM. Losses at the gene ends were 4 bases for V and 8 bases for J; bases not matched to a gene: 7. CDR3 size: 14 residues. CDR3: CASSSGGRWEKLFF. For the CDR3, the DNA is TGTGCCAGCAGTTCAGGGGGGAGGTGGGAAAAACTGTTTTTT.

The CDR3 sequence: CASSFRGFVAGELFF. CDR3 in DNA: TGTGCCAGCAGTTTCAGGGGTTTTGTGGCCGGGGAGCTGTTTTTT. V is TRBV28 and J is TRBJ2-2; TRBD1 might be the D (6 bases). V gave up 3 bases and J gave up 6 bases, with 14 bases separating them. Germline values: CDR1 MDHEN, CDR2 SYDVKM. CDR3 length equals 15 residues. The entire variable domain, with the rest obtained from reference TRBV28 and TRBJ2-2, is as follows: DVKVTQSSRYLVKRTGEKVFLECVQDMDHENMFWYRQDPGLGLRLIYFSYDVKMKEKGDIPEGYSVSREKKERFSLILESASTNQTSMYLCASSFRGFVAGELFFGEGSRLTVL.

V and J are TRBV19 and TRBJ1-6; D remains ambiguous. V was shortened by 8 bases and J by 6 bases, with 14 bases between the two germline ends. The CDR3 length is 14 residues. Germline V gene lookup returns CDR1 LNHDA and CDR2 SQIVND (reference sequence). The CDR3 reads CASDWGEGNSPLHF. Here the CDR3 DNA reads TGTGCCAGTGATTGGGGTGAGGGTAATTCACCCCTCCACTTT.

Notes on this clone: This sample also contains other DNA sequences that code for the same CDR3. The CDR3 loop reads CASSLGEGEQFF. In nucleotides, the CDR3 is TGTGCCAGCAGCTTAGGGGAAGGCGAGCAGTTCTTC. The chain uses TRBV11-3 and TRBJ2-1; D is undetermined. Trimming shortened V by 1 base and J by 10 bases, and 8 bases separated the two germline ends. The CDR3 has 12 residues. The V gene's germline CDR1 is SGHNT and CDR2 YENEEA.

About this clone: Compared with germline, one end of the junction differs, possibly owing to a read error. The chain joins TRBV4-1 to TRBJ2-7; the D call may be TRBD1 or TRBD2 (6 bases each). The CDR3 runs to 15 residues. Germline V gene lookup returns CDR1 MGHRA and CDR2 YSYEKL. In DNA form, the CDR3 reads TGCGCCAACAGCCCTTTCGGGGGCGTGACGGGGGAGCAGTACTTC. Amino acids: CANSPFGGVTGEQYF.

The count of this clone is one. This chain uses TRBV28 with TRBJ1-5; D not certain. The CDR3 length is 15 residues. V lost 2 bases, J lost 0 bases, and 8 bases lay in between. Germline CDR1 reads MDHEN; CDR2 reads SYDVKM. CDR3 sequence reads: CASSLGRDSNQPQHF. CDR3 bases: TGTGCCAGCAGTTTAGGGCGGGATAGCAATCAGCCCCAGCATTTT.

This chain links TRBV7-3 with TRBJ2-1, with 11 bases aligning to TRBD2. With V trimmed by 1 base and J by 6 bases, 5 bases remained unmatched. This CDR3 is built from 16 residues. In germline, CDR1 is SGHTA, CDR2 FQGTGA. CDR3 sequence reads: CASSLSPGLAANEQFF. The CDR3 nucleotides read TGTGCCAGCAGCTTAAGTCCGGGACTAGCGGCCAATGAGCAGTTCTTC. The variable domain in full, completed from reference TRBV7-3 and TRBJ2-1, reads GAGVSQTPSNKVTEKGKYVELRCDPISGHTALYWYRQSLGQGPEFLIYFQGTGAADDSGLPNDRFFAVRPEGSVSTLKIQRTERGDSAVYLCASSLSPGLAANEQFFGPGTRLTVL.

CDR3 residues: CASRETGTGAYEQYF. CDR3 coding DNA: TGCGCCAGCCGAGAAACCGGGACAGGGGCCTACGAGCAGTACTTC. This sequence joins TRBV5-1 and TRBJ2-7; 10 bases line up with TRBD1. Germline-derived CDR1 and CDR2 are SGHRS and YFSETQ. J lost 2 bases, V lost 7 bases, and 9 bases had no gene match. This CDR3 has 15 amino acids.

This clone showed up just once. The rearrangement joins TRBV9 to TRBJ2-7; 11 bases agree with TRBD2. Trimming took 4 bases from V and 6 from J; bases not matched to a gene: 12. Looked up from germline, CDR1 is SGDLS and CDR2 is YYNGEE. CDR3 length: 16 residues. Written as DNA, the CDR3 is TGTGCCAGCAGCCCCGGAGGCGGGCTAGCGGGAGGCGAGCAGTACTTC. This gives the protein CASSPGGGLAGGEQYF.

This chain connects TRBV6-5 to TRBJ1-2; 7 bases are shared with TRBD1. Germline V gene lookup returns CDR1 MNHEY and CDR2 SVGAGI. The CDR3 has 15 amino acids. V was pared by 1 base and J by 6 bases, with 8 bases of the junction left unmatched. The CDR3 region has the DNA TGTGCCAGCAGTTACTTTAAGGGGGCACGAGATGGCTACACCTTC. It translates to CASSYFKGARDGYTF.

The rearrangement joins TRBV6-5 to TRBJ2-3; a weak D match, TRBD2 (5 bases). The CDR3 totals 15 residues. Germline V gives CDR1 MNHEY, CDR2 SVGAGI. V dropped 0 bases and J dropped 2 bases, with 9 bases sitting between them. In DNA, the CDR3 is TGTGCCAGCAGTTACTCGAGGGCAGACACAGATACGCAGTATTTT. Translation: CASSYSRADTDTQYF.

The chain is built from TRBV9 and TRBJ1-1; 8 positions agree with TRBD1. The CDR3 covers 13 residues. Germline-derived CDR1 and CDR2 are SGDLS and YYNGEE. Unmatched junction bases numbered 4, after V lost 9 bases and J lost 0 bases. The CDR3 spells CATGTGMNTEAFF. The CDR3 coding sequence is TGTGCCACCGGGACAGGCATGAACACTGAAGCTTTCTTT.

This clone has a single count. The chain combines TRBV15 with TRBJ2-1, with a possible D match to TRBD2 (6 bases). Germline CDR1 LNHNV, CDR2 YYDKDF (reference sequence). This CDR3 contains 17 residues. V lost 5 bases, J lost 4 bases, and 21 bases lay in between. CDR3 amino acids: CATSPPASANTYNEQFF. The CDR3 DNA follows: TGTGCCACCAGCCCCCCTGCTAGCGCTAATACGTACAATGAGCAGTTCTTC. Based on the CDR3 plus reference TRBV15 and TRBJ2-1, the full variable domain is DAMVIQNPRYQVTQFGKPVTLSCSQTLNHNVMYWYQQKSSQAPKLLFHYYDKDFNNEADTPDNFQSRRPNTSFCFLDIRSPGLGDTAMYLCATSPPASANTYNEQFFGPGTRLTVL.

J is TRBJ2-3 and V is TRBV25-1, with D hard to call. Germline V CDR1 and CDR2: MGHDK, SYGVNS. The CDR3 extends over 17 amino acids. V gave up 4 bases and J gave up 1 base, with 18 bases separating them. The CDR3 coding sequence is TGTGCCAGCAGTGGGCCAGGCCCGCAAAAACGCACAGATACGCAGTATTTT. Protein: CASSGPGPQKRTDTQYF.

The rearrangement uses TRBV27 and TRBJ2-7, with TRBD2 as a possible D gene (6 bases). The CDR3 is 13 residues long. Trimming removed 8 bases from V and 3 bases from J, with 14 bases in between. Germline V CDR1 and CDR2: MNHEY, SMNVEV (reference sequence). DNA of the CDR3: TGTGCCAGCTCGGAGGGTTCTTACTACGAGCAGTACTTC. Amino acids: CASSEGSYYEQYF.

CDR3 region: CSVEEVAGGTYNEQFF. The DNA for the CDR3 is TGCAGCGTTGAAGAGGTCGCGGGGGGGACCTACAATGAGCAGTTCTTC. V gene TRBV29-1 combines with J gene TRBJ2-1; 9 bases align to TRBD2. Germline lookup yields CDR1 SQVTM and CDR2 ANQGSEA. The CDR3 has 16 amino acids. Unmatched junction bases numbered 5, after V lost 0 bases and J lost 2 bases.

Remarks on this clone: The same CDR3 can be traced to other DNA sequences in this sample. The chain joins TRBV18 to TRBJ1-2; D not resolved. Trimming removed 6 bases at V and 5 bases at J, with 13 bases between. Germline V CDR1 and CDR2: KGHSH, LQKENI. The CDR3 has 13 residues. The CDR3 region has the DNA TGTGCCAGCTCGCCTGGCAAGGAGTATGGCTACACCTTC. Its protein is CASSPGKEYGYTF. Drawing the rest from reference TRBV18 and TRBJ1-2, the complete variable domain is NAGVMQNPRHLVRRRGQEARLRCSPMKGHSHVYWYRQLPEEGLKFMVYLQKENIIDESGMPKERFSAEFPKEGPSILRIQQVVRGDSAAYFCASSPGKEYGYTFGSGTRLTVV.

The chain combines TRBV5-6 with TRBJ2-7, with unresolved D. CDR1 and CDR2 from the germline V gene are SGHDT and YYEEEE. Trimming cost V 4 bases and J 6 bases, with 17 bases left between them. The CDR3 contains 14 residues. The CDR3 reads CASSTDLGSSEQYF. The CDR3 nucleotides are TGTGCCAGCAGCACCGATTTGGGAAGTTCCGAGCAGTACTTC.

V is TRBV7-6 and J is TRBJ2-6; 13 nucleotides line up with TRBD2. The CDR3 is made up of 21 amino acids. From germline, CDR1 is SGHVS and CDR2 FNYEAQ. With V trimmed by 2 bases and J by 0 bases, 10 bases remained unmatched. The DNA for the CDR3 is TGTGCCAGCAGCTTATGGGCCGGGACTAGCGGGATCAACTCTGGGGCCAACGTCCTGACTTTC. This encodes CASSLWAGTSGINSGANVLTF.

The chain is built from TRBV7-6 and TRBJ2-2, with TRBD2 matching 7 bases. Trimming at V came to 5 bases and at J to 3 bases, leaving 18 bases not matched to a gene. This CDR3 is 19 amino acids long. In germline, CDR1 is SGHVS, CDR2 FNYEAQ. The DNA of the CDR3 is TGTGCCAGCAGCCATCTTAGTGACGCGGGGGTCAAGTACACCGGGGAGCTGTTTTTT. It specifies CASSHLSDAGVKYTGELFF.

The genes are TRBV2 and TRBJ2-7; TRBD1 matches 10 bases. Germline trimming cut 7 bases from V and 3 bases from J; bases unmatched to any gene: 15. The CDR3 runs 17 residues. Germline V gives CDR1 SNHLY, CDR2 FYNNEI. Here the CDR3 reads CASMLGQGVPDGYEQYF. CDR3 coding DNA: TGTGCCAGCATGTTAGGACAGGGGGTACCCGATGGCTACGAGCAGTACTTC.

As for this clone: Other nucleotide sequences in the sample specify the same CDR3. The chain has TRBV5-1 and TRBJ2-5, with D uncertain. From germline, CDR1 is SGHRS and CDR2 YFSETQ. This CDR3 region has 12 residues. Trimming took off 0 bases at V and 4 bases at J, with 4 bases between the two ends. This CDR3 is CASSLDGETQYF. The DNA of the CDR3 is TGCGCCAGCAGCTTGGACGGAGAGACCCAGTACTTC.

The V call is TRBV30, the J call TRBJ1-1; a possible D gene is TRBD1 (6 bases). The CDR3 is 14 amino acids. The germline V and J ends were trimmed by 5 bases and 4 bases, with 17 bases remaining between them. CDR1 GTSNPN and CDR2 SVGIG come from the germline V gene (reference sequence). CDR3 region: CAWLADRLGTEAFF. DNA of the CDR3: TGTGCCTGGTTAGCTGACAGGTTAGGCACTGAAGCTTTCTTT.

The rearrangement links TRBV5-4 to TRBJ2-7; TRBD2 aligns across 8 bases. In germline, CDR1 is SGHNT, CDR2 YYREEE (reference sequence). V lost 2 bases, J lost 2 bases, and 6 bases stayed unmatched. This CDR3 has 15 residues. The CDR3 region is CASSFLAGPPYEQYF. The CDR3 nucleotides read TGTGCCAGCAGCTTCTTAGCGGGACCCCCCTACGAGCAGTACTTC.